This TCR beta chain was recorded in a study of OX40 agonist ivuxolimab in advanced cancers. Method: immunoSEQ multiplex PCR; TCRdb's copy keeps in-frame clones and lacks some. The top ten clones hold roughly 0.89% of a sample with 65,000 to 75,000 clones, about 85% of them seen once. This CDR3 spans 15 amino acids. CDR1 and CDR2 (germline): MNHNY, SVGAGI (reference sequence). V gave up 8 bases and J gave up 7 bases, with 21 bases separating them. On this clone: Its antigen remains unknown.

Findings and caveats of the study: Some nonresponders likewise displayed low normalized T-cell clonal expansion. The study found that CD8+ T cells averaged more expanded clones than CD4+.

The specimen was CD4+ or CD8+ T cells sorted from blood, collected in a trial of the OX40 agonist ivuxolimab. The receptor was derived from an adult with an advanced solid tumor such as melanoma, head and neck, liver or kidney cancer. V and J are TRBV6-6 and TRBJ2-1; the D gene could be TRBD1 or TRBD2 (6 bases each). CDR3 loop: CASWYGPGAGNEQFF. The CDR3 DNA reads TGTGCCAGCTGGTACGGACCAGGGGCGGGGAATGAGCAGTTCTTC.